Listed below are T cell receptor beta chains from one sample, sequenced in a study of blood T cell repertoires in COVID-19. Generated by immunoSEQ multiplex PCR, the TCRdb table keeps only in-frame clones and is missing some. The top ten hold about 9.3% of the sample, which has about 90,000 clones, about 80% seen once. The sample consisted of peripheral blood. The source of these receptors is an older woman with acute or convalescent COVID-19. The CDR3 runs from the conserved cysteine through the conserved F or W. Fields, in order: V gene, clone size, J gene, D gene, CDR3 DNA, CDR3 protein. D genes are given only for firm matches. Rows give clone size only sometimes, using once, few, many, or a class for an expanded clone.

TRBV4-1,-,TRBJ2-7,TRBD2,TGCGCCAGCAGCCAAGAGGGGGTCGCTTCACTAGCGGGAGGTGACTACGAGCAGTACTTC,CASSQEGVASLAGGDYEQYF
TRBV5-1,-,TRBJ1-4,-,TGCGCCAGCAGCTTGGCCGGGGGTGAGGGTGAAAAACTGTTTTTT,CASSLAGGEGEKLFF
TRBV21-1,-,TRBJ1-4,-,TGTGCCAGCAGCATGGAAACAGGAGACCTTAATGAAAAACTGTTTTTT,CASSMETGDLNEKLFF
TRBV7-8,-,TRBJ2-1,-,TGTGCCAGCAGCCCCCATCCATTGTCATATGAGCAGTTCTTC,CASSPHPLSYEQFF
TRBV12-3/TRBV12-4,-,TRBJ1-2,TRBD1,TGTGCCAGCAGAAGGACAGGTTTGGAGGGCTACACCTTC,CASRRTGLEGYTF
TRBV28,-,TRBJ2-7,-,TGTGCCAGCAGTACCCGCGTAGGGAGCTACGAGCAGTACTTC,CASSTRVGSYEQYF
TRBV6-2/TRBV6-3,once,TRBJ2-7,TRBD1,TGTGCCAGCAGCGACAGGGGCTACGAGCAGTACTTC,CASSDRGYEQYF
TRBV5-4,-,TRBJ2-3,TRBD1,TGTGCCAGCAGCCCGACTTTACAGGGGGCGTCAGATACGCAGTATTTT,CASSPTLQGASDTQYF
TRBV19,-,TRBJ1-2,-,TGTGCCAGTACCCCATCCGGGGGATATGGCTACACCTTC,CASTPSGGYGYTF
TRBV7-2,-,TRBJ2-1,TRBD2,TGTGCCAGCAGCGAGGGACTAGCGGGGGACTACAATGAGCAGTTCTTC,CASSEGLAGDYNEQFF
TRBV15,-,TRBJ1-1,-,TGTGCCACCAGCTTCGCGGCAGGGTCTGAAGCTTTCTTT,CATSFAAGSEAFF
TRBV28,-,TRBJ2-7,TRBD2,TGTGCCAGCAGTTTGGGGAGGGGCGCCTACGAGCAGTACTTC,CASSLGRGAYEQYF
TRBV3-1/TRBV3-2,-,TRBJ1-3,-,TGTGCCAGCAGCCAAGGTCTCTCTGGAAACACCATATATTTT,CASSQGLSGNTIYF
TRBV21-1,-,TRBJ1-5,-,TGTGCCAGCAGTCTACGGACAGTTGGTGGGAGCAATCAGCCCCAGCATTTT,CASSLRTVGGSNQPQHF
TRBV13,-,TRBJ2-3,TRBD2,TGTGCCAGCAGCTACGGACTAGCGGGAGGGCTAGGCACAGATACGCAGTATTTT,CASSYGLAGGLGTDTQYF
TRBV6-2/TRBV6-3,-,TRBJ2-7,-,TGTGCCAGCAGTTACTCCTTCCGTCTTACAGGGAGCGCCTACGAGCAGTACTTC,CASSYSFRLTGSAYEQYF
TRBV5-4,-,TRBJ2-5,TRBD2,TGTGCCAGCAGCTTGTCCGGGGGACTAGGTGAGACCCAGTACTTC,CASSLSGGLGETQYF
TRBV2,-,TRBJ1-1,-,TGTGCCAGCATTGGACACATGACTGAAGCTTTCTTT,CASIGHMTEAFF
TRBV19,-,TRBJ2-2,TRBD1,TGTGCCAGTGGACAGGGGGTAGTCGGGGAGCTGTTTTTT,CASGQGVVGELFF
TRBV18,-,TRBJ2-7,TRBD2,TGTGCCAGCTCACCCCTCGGGCTAGCGGGCTACTACGAGCAGTACTTC,CASSPLGLAGYYEQYF
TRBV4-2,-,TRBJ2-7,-,TGTGCCAGCAGCCAAGAGGACTACAACAACGAGCAGTACTTC,CASSQEDYNNEQYF
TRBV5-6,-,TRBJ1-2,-,TGTGCCAGCAGCTTGGTGCCAGGGACTGGGATTGGCTACACCTTC,CASSLVPGTGIGYTF
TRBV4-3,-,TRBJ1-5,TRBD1,TGCGCCAGCAGCCAGGGGACAGGGATAATCGGCAATCAGCCCCAGCATTTT,CASSQGTGIIGNQPQHF
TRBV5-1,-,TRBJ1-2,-,TGCGCCAGCAGCTTAACAGAATCCAGAAGCTATGGCTACACCTTC,CASSLTESRSYGYTF
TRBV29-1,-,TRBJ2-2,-,TGCAGCGTTAGGTCAAACCGGGCCGGGGAGCTGTTTTTT,CSVRSNRAGELFF
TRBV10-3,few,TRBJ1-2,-,TGTGCCATCAGTAGACAGGCCCACTATGGCTACACCTTC,CAISRQAHYGYTF
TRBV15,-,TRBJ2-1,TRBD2,TGTGCCACCAGCGGACCTAGCGGCTACAATGAGCAGTTCTTC,CATSGPSGYNEQFF
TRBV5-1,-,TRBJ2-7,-,TGCGCCAGCAGCTTGGAGACAGGTTACGAGCAGTACTTC,CASSLETGYEQYF
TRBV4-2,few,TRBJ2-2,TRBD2,TGTGCCAGCAGCCAAGAGACTAGCGGGTCTAACACCGGGGAGCTGTTTTTT,CASSQETSGSNTGELFF
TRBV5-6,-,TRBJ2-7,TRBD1,TGTGCCAGCAGCTTCGGACAGGGCCCCTACGAGCAGTACTTC,CASSFGQGPYEQYF
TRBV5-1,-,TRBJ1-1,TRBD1,TGCGCCAGCAGCTTGGCAGGGGGTCGAGGCACTGAAGCTTTCTTT,CASSLAGGRGTEAFF
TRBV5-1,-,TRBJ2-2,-,TGCGCCAGCAGCTTGGCAGGGAACACCGGGGAGCTGTTTTTT,CASSLAGNTGELFF
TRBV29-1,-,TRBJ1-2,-,TGCAGCGTAGATTGGAGCACCAGCTATGGCTACACCTTC,CSVDWSTSYGYTF
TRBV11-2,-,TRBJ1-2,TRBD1,TGTGCCAGCAGCTTAGGGTTAGCGGGACAGGGAGATGGCTACACCTTC,CASSLGLAGQGDGYTF
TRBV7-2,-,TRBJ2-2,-,TGTGCCAGCAGCGGCAAAAACACCGGGGAGCTGTTTTTT,CASSGKNTGELFF
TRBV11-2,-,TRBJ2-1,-,TGTGCCAGCAGTTTCGGAGGGTCCTACAATGAGCAGTTCTTC,CASSFGGSYNEQFF
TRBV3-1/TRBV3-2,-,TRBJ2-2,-,TGTGCCAGCAGCCAGCACGTCGGACAGTCGAACACCGGGGAGCTGTTTTTT,CASSQHVGQSNTGELFF
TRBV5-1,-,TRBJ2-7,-,TGCGCCAGCAGCTTGGACGGCGGGCTTACCTACGAGCAGTACTTC,CASSLDGGLTYEQYF
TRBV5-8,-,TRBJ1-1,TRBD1,TGTGCCAGCAGCTTGATCCCCGATGTGGGCACAGGGGACACTGAAGCTTTCTTT,CASSLIPDVGTGDTEAFF
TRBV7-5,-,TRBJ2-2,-,TGTGTCAGAAGCCCAACCGGTTCGTGGAGCACCGGGGAGCTGTTTTTT,CVRSPTGSWSTGELFF
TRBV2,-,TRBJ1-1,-,TGTGCCAGCAGTGAAGCTCAAACCCCGGGGGCTTTCTTT,CASSEAQTPGAFF
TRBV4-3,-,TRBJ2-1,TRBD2,TGCGCCAGCAGCCAAGAGGGTATGGCGGGGGGAAACAATGAGCAGTTCTTC,CASSQEGMAGGNNEQFF
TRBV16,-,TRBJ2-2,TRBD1,TGTGCCAGCAGCCAATTGGGTCGACAGGGGGCCGGCGGGGAGCTGTTTTTT,CASSQLGRQGAGGELFF
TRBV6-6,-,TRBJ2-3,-,TGTGCCAGCAAGCTGGGACTGGGCCTGGATACGCAGTATTTT,CASKLGLGLDTQYF
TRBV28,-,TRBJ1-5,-,TGTGCCAGCAGTTCCCCATATCAGCCCCAGCATTTT,CASSSPYQPQHF
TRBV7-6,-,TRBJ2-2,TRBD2,TGTGCCAGCAGCTTAGATTTCGGGGGGGGACGGGGCGGCAACCCGACCGGGGAGCTGTTTTTT,CASSLDFGGGRGGNPTGELFF
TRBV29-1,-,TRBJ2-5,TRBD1,TGCAGCGTGACCCAGAGGGGGCTGGAGACCCAGTACTTC,CSVTQRGLETQYF
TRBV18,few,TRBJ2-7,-,TGTGCCAGCTCCCCTGTCGGCAGGGCCCACGAGCAGTACTTC,CASSPVGRAHEQYF
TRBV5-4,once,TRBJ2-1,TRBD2,TGTGCCAGCAGCAAACTAGCGGGGGGAACCTACAATGAGCAGTTCTTC,CASSKLAGGTYNEQFF
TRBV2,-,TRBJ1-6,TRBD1,TGTGCCAGCACCGAGACAGGGGTCCCGGGTTCACCCCTCCACTTT,CASTETGVPGSPLHF
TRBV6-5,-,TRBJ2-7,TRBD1,TGTGCCAGCAGGTCAGGGGACAGGGCCTCTTACGAGCAGTACTTC,CASRSGDRASYEQYF
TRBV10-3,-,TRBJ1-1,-,TGTGCCATCAGTGAGTTTGGGCACACTGAAGCTTTCTTT,CAISEFGHTEAFF
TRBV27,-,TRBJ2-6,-,TGTGCCAGCAGTTTATCGATGGGGGGTGGGGCCAACGTCCTGACTTTC,CASSLSMGGGANVLTF
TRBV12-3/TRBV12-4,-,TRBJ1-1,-,TGTGCCAGCAGTTACAGGGTGCCCACTGAAGCTTTCTTT,CASSYRVPTEAFF
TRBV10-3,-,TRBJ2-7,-,TGTGCCATCAGTGACTTGTCTAGAGAGAACGAGCAGTACTTC,CAISDLSRENEQYF